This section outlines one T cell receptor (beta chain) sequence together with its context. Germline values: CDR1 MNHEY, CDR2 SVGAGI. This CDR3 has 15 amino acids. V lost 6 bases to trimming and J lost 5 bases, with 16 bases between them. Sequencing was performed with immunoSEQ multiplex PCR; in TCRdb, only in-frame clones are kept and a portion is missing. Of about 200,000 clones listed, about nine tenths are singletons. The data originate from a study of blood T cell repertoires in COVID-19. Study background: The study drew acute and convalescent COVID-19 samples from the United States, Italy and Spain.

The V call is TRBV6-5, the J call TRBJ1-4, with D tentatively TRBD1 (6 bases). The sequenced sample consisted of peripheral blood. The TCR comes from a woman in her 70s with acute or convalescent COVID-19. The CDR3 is CASRSRQAKNEKLFF. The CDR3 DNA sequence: TGTGCCAGCAGATCTAGACAGGCCAAAAATGAAAAACTGTTTTTT.